These 3 T cell receptor beta chains share one sample of origin, sequenced in a study of T cells in Graves' hyperthyroidism and ophthalmopathy. Amplification targeted TCR beta CDR3 regions from RNA transcripts. TCR CDR3 underwent first-round RT-PCR with the HTBI primer set. Each CDR3 protein gets one entry after TCRdb re-called the multiplex PCR reads with MiXCR. The sample consists of about 640,000 distinct CDR3 sequences, about 20% of them appearing once. The sample taken for sequencing was blood. The receptors come from a man aged 25 to 45 with Graves' ophthalmopathy.

Ten or more counts support this clonotype. Compared with germline, one end of the junction differs, possibly owing to a read error. This chain connects TRBV11-1 to TRBJ2-2; D may be TRBD2 (5 bases). This CDR3 is 14 amino acids long. Germline V gene sequence: CDR1 SGHAT, CDR2 FQDESV (reference sequence). This CDR3 is CASSLEGSTGELFF. CDR3 nucleotides: TGTGCCAGCAGTTTAGAAGGGAGCACCGGGGAGCTGTTTTTT.

This clonotype was counted only a few times. CDR3 amino acids: CSFWTSGSNEQFF. The CDR3 nucleotides are TGCAGCTTTTGGACTAGCGGGAGCAATGAGCAGTTCTTC. The V and J genes are TRBV29-1 and TRBJ2-1; 13 positions match TRBD2. This CDR3 has 13 residues. CDR1 is SQVTM, CDR2 ANQGSEA, per germline. With V trimmed by 8 bases and J by 6 bases, 4 bases remained unmatched.

At least ten counts were recorded for this clonotype. J is TRBJ1-5 and V is TRBV4-1; 7 bases line up with TRBD1. The trim removed 0 bases at V and 7 bases at J, leaving 9 bases unmatched. This CDR3 has 16 amino acids. In germline, CDR1 is MGHRA, CDR2 YSYEKL. The CDR3 sequence: CASSQEQTGRRQPQHF. DNA of the CDR3: TGCGCCAGCAGCCAAGAGCAGACAGGGAGGCGGCAGCCCCAGCATTTT.